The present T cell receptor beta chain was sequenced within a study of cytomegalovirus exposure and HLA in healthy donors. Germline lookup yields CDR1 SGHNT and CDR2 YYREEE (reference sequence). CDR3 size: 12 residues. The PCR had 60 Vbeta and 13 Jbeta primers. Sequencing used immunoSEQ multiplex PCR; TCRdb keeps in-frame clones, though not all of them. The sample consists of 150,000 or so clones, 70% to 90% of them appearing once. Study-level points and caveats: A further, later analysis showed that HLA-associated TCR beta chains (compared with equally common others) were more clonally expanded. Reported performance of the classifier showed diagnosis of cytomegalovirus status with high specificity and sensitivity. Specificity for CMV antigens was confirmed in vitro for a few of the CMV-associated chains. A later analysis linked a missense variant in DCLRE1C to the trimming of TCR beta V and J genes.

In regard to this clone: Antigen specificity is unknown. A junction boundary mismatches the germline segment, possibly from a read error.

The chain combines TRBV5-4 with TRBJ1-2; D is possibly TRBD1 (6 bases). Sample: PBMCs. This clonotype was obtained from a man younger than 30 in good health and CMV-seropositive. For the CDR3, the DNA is TGTGCCAGCACCGAACAGGGCTATGGTTACACCTTC. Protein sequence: CASTEQGYGYTF.